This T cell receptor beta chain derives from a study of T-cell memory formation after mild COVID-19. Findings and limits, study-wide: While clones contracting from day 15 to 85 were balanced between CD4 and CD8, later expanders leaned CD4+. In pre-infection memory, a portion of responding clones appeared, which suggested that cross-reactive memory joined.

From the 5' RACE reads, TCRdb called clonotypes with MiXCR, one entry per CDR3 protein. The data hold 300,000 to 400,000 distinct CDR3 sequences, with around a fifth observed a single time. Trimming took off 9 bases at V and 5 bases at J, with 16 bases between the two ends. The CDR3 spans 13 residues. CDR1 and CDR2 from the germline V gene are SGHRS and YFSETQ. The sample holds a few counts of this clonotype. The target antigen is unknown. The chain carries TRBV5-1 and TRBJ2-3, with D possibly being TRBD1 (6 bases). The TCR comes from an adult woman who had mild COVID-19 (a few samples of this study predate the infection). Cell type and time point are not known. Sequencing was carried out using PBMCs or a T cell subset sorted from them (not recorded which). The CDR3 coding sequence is TGCGCCACAGGGTGGGGGCGGAAAGATACGCAGTATTTT. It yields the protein CATGWGRKDTQYF.